This is a list of T cell receptor beta chains from one sample in a study of CD8+ T cells in alopecia areata. Method: immunoSEQ multiplex PCR; TCRdb's copy keeps in-frame clones and lacks some. The sample contains about 64,000 clones, 44% of which appear only once. Sequencing input: NKG2D-low CD8+ T cells sorted from blood. Receptors originate from a human donor with alopecia areata. CDR3s include the opening cysteine and the closing phenylalanine or tryptophan. The D gene is left open where the match is weak. Expanded clones get a size class; other rows say once, few or many, or leave the size out.

d_call	v_call	clone_size	j_call	cdr3_aa	cdr3_nt
TRBD2	TRBV28	few	TRBJ2-4	CASSLGPSGRQDIQYF	TGTGCCAGCAGTTTAGGGCCTAGCGGGAGACAGGACATTCAGTACTTC
.	TRBV7-9	few	TRBJ1-1	CATTTGYAFF	TGTGCCACAACTACAGGGTACGCTTTCTTT
.	TRBV9	.	TRBJ2-7	CASSVGTGTYEQYF	TGTGCCAGCAGCGTAGGCACAGGGACCTACGAGCAGTACTTC
.	TRBV27	.	TRBJ2-3	CASTRSRGRDTQYF	TGTGCCAGCACGAGGTCCCGCGGTAGAGATACGCAGTATTTT
TRBD1	TRBV29-1	.	TRBJ1-1	CSVEITGTGGTEAFF	TGCAGCGTTGAGATTACCGGGACAGGGGGAACTGAAGCTTTCTTT
.	TRBV27	.	TRBJ1-1	CASSFGTEAFF	TGTGCCAGCAGTTTCGGTACTGAAGCTTTCTTT
.	TRBV4-2	.	TRBJ2-7	CASSQAVTGTASYEQYF	TGTGCCAGCAGCCAGGCGGTGACCGGGACCGCAAGCTACGAGCAGTACTTC
.	TRBV29-1	.	TRBJ2-7	CSVEVIGAEQYF	TGCAGCGTTGAAGTTATAGGGGCCGAGCAGTACTTC
.	TRBV28	.	TRBJ2-1	CASSLRYNPDQGSSYNEQFF	TGTGCCAGCAGTTTACGATACAACCCAGATCAGGGTAGCTCCTACAATGAGCAGTTCTTC
TRBD2	TRBV11-2	.	TRBJ2-3	CASSDTGTSGRAVHTQYF	TGTGCCAGCAGCGACACCGGGACTAGCGGGAGGGCCGTCCATACGCAGTATTTT
TRBD1	TRBV9	.	TRBJ2-7	CASSPTGASSYEQYF	TGTGCCAGCAGCCCGACAGGGGCGAGCTCCTACGAGCAGTACTTC
TRBD2	TRBV27	.	TRBJ2-3	CASSSGLAGGRAADTQYF	TGTGCCAGCAGTTCGGGACTAGCGGGAGGCAGAGCAGCAGATACGCAGTATTTT
.	TRBV5-1	.	TRBJ1-1	CASSLGRGFSTEAFF	TGCGCCAGCAGCTTGGGACGGGGTTTCAGCACTGAAGCTTTCTTT
.	TRBV23-1	.	TRBJ2-7	CASSQAHRERATYQQYF	TGCGCCAGCAGTCAAGCCCACAGGGAAAGGGCTACTTACCAGCAGTACTTC
.	TRBV29-1	.	TRBJ1-2	CSVVHSTENYGYTF	TGCAGCGTTGTTCACTCTACGGAGAACTATGGCTACACCTTC
TRBD1	TRBV7-9	few	TRBJ2-4	CASTLADRGRIKNIQYF	TGTGCCAGCACCCTAGCGGACAGGGGGAGAATCAAAAACATTCAGTACTTC
.	TRBV29-1	.	TRBJ1-2	CSVDGGNNYGYTF	TGCAGCGTTGATGGGGGCAACAACTATGGCTACACCTTC
.	TRBV29-1	.	TRBJ2-7	CSVEGWGEQYF	TGCAGCGTTGAAGGTTGGGGCGAGCAGTACTTC
.	TRBV27	few	TRBJ2-1	CASSPYAGALLNEQFF	TGTGCCAGCAGCCCCTACGCCGGGGCCCTTTTGAATGAGCAGTTCTTC
TRBD2	TRBV27	.	TRBJ2-7	CASGPSGSRYEQYF	TGTGCCAGCGGTCCTAGCGGGAGCCGCTACGAGCAGTACTTC
.	TRBV29-1	few	TRBJ2-1	CSAVGGWDNEQFF	TGCAGCGCCGTGGGGGGATGGGACAATGAGCAGTTCTTC
.	TRBV5-1	.	TRBJ2-7	CASSSDSYEQYF	TGCGCCAGCAGCTCCGACTCCTACGAGCAGTACTTC
.	TRBV29-1	few	TRBJ1-2	CSVPGRLNYGYTF	TGCAGCGTCCCGGGACGGTTGAACTATGGCTACACCTTC
TRBD1	TRBV15	few	TRBJ2-3	CATSQAQGASNTQYF	TGTGCCACCAGCCAAGCCCAGGGGGCATCAAATACGCAGTATTTT
TRBD1	TRBV29-1	.	TRBJ2-7	CSVKDRDYEQYF	TGCAGCGTTAAAGACAGGGACTACGAGCAGTACTTC
.	TRBV29-1	.	TRBJ1-2	CSVSTGGAYGYTF	TGCAGCGTTTCGACAGGTGGGGCCTATGGCTACACCTTC
TRBD2	TRBV29-1	few	TRBJ2-1	CSVRGLAGVTAYNEQFF	TGCAGCGTGAGGGGACTAGCGGGAGTTACCGCCTACAATGAGCAGTTCTTC
TRBD2	TRBV11-2	.	TRBJ2-1	CASSQLAGGDNEQFF	TGTGCCAGCAGCCAACTAGCGGGGGGCGACAATGAGCAGTTCTTC
TRBD1	TRBV9	few	TRBJ2-2	CASSLLNEGARTGELFF	TGTGCCAGCAGCCTACTGAATGAGGGGGCGCGGACCGGGGAGCTGTTTTTT
.	TRBV6-5	.	TRBJ2-2	CASSPNTGELFF	TGTGCCAGCAGCCCCAACACCGGGGAGCTGTTTTTT
TRBD1	TRBV2	.	TRBJ2-5	CASLRGLTETQYF	TGTGCCAGCTTGAGGGGGCTAACGGAGACCCAGTACTTC
TRBD2	TRBV11-2	.	TRBJ2-3	CASSLDPAGGTDTQYF	TGTGCCAGCAGCTTAGACCCAGCGGGGGGAACAGATACGCAGTATTTT
TRBD2	TRBV6-5	.	TRBJ2-1	CASSLTSGGLEQFF	TGTGCCAGCAGCCTGACTAGCGGGGGGCTTGAGCAGTTCTTC
TRBD1	TRBV7-9	.	TRBJ2-7	CASSTTPGQGAYEQYF	TGTGCCAGCAGCACCACACCGGGACAGGGGGCCTACGAGCAGTACTTC
.	TRBV7-2	.	TRBJ2-7	CASSLAPRFGEQYF	TGTGCCAGCAGCTTAGCCCCTCGGTTCGGCGAGCAGTACTTC
.	TRBV29-1	few	TRBJ2-6	CSVESPDSTSGANVLTF	TGCAGCGTTGAATCGCCGGACTCAACCTCTGGGGCCAACGTCCTGACTTTC
.	TRBV7-9	.	TRBJ2-5	CASSLARQNRETQYF	TGTGCCAGCAGCTTAGCCCGACAGAACAGGGAGACCCAGTACTTC
TRBD2	TRBV6-4	.	TRBJ2-1	CASSDFPAGGYNEQFF	TGTGCCAGCAGTGACTTTCCAGCGGGGGGTTACAATGAGCAGTTCTTC
.	TRBV6-4	medium-sized	TRBJ2-2	CASSDLENGELFF	TGTGCCAGCAGTGACTTGGAAAACGGGGAGCTGTTTTTT
TRBD2	TRBV13	.	TRBJ2-2	CASSSSGRGTGELFF	TGTGCCAGCAGCAGCAGCGGGAGGGGCACCGGGGAGCTGTTTTTT
TRBD1	TRBV27	.	TRBJ2-1	CASIALGRGTGENDEQFF	TGTGCCAGCATCGCCTTAGGGCGGGGGACAGGGGAGAACGATGAGCAGTTCTTC
TRBD1	TRBV27	.	TRBJ2-2	CASSPGQGFAGELFF	TGTGCCAGCAGTCCGGGACAGGGTTTTGCCGGGGAGCTGTTTTTT
.	TRBV13	.	TRBJ2-1	CASSLDGPLSYNEQFF	TGTGCCAGCAGCTTGGATGGACCCCTATCCTACAATGAGCAGTTCTTC
TRBD2	TRBV29-1	.	TRBJ2-1	CSVELAGPYNEQFF	TGCAGCGTTGAACTAGCGGGGCCCTACAATGAGCAGTTCTTC
.	TRBV5-1	.	TRBJ2-7	CASSLSRGDEQYF	TGCGCCAGCAGCTTGAGCAGGGGCGACGAGCAGTACTTC
.	TRBV7-9	few	TRBJ2-7	CASSLSDPGEQYF	TGTGCCAGCAGCTTATCGGACCCGGGGGAGCAGTACTTC
.	TRBV10-3	.	TRBJ2-7	CAISEIRDNYEQYF	TGTGCCATCAGCGAGATCCGGGACAACTACGAGCAGTACTTC
TRBD1	TRBV7-9	few	TRBJ2-7	CASSPDRVYTYEQYF	TGTGCCAGCAGCCCGGACAGGGTATACACCTACGAGCAGTACTTC
.	TRBV9	few	TRBJ2-6	CASSASYAGANVLTF	TGTGCCAGCAGCGCGTCTTATGCTGGGGCCAACGTCCTGACTTTC
.	TRBV29-1	few	TRBJ2-7	CSVEMDAPYEQYF	TGCAGCGTTGAAATGGACGCACCCTACGAGCAGTACTTC
.	TRBV15	few	TRBJ1-4	CATSRDRSVSVLFF	TGTGCCACCAGCAGAGATCGCTCTGTTTCCGTACTGTTTTTT
TRBD1	TRBV9	few	TRBJ2-5	CASSVAGGEETQYF	TGTGCCAGCAGCGTGGCAGGGGGCGAGGAGACCCAGTACTTC
TRBD2	TRBV7-2	.	TRBJ2-7	CASSSRLAVYEQYF	TGTGCCAGCAGCTCCCGACTAGCGGTCTACGAGCAGTACTTC
.	TRBV9	.	TRBJ1-4	CASSVDGANEKLFF	TGTGCCAGCAGCGTAGATGGAGCTAATGAAAAACTGTTTTTT
.	TRBV27	.	TRBJ2-7	CASSFGGAGGHYEQYF	TGTGCCAGCAGTTTTGGCGGGGCCGGTGGGCACTACGAGCAGTACTTC